The 26 T cell receptor beta chains presented below share a single source sample, sequenced in a study of T cells expressing NK-cell markers. Reprocessing the 5' RACE reads, TCRdb reports a single entry for every CDR3 protein and omits DNA. In all, the sample yields about 260,000 distinct CDR3 sequences. Sequenced input: blood T cells: a sorted CD56 or NKG2C T cell subset, CD4+ or CD8+ T cells, or bulk PBMC T cells (not recorded which). The receptors were gathered from a man younger than 35 in good health.

The chain links TRBV30 to TRBJ2-3; TCRdb's D gene call, TRBD2, goes unchecked for lack of DNA. The CDR3 consists of 15 residues. Germline CDR1 GTSNPN, CDR2 SVGIG (reference sequence). CDR3 in amino acids: CATTISGMNTDTQYF.

The chain is built from TRBV24-1 and TRBJ2-3; checking the TCRdb D call of TRBD1 is not possible without DNA. CDR3 length equals 14 residues. Germline values: CDR1 KGHDR, CDR2 SFDVKD. CDR3 protein: CATSEQGSSDTQYF.

This chain connects TRBV7-2 to TRBJ2-7; TCRdb reports TRBD1, a call that lacks DNA to check it against. The CDR3 covers 14 residues. Germline CDR1 and CDR2: SGHTA and FQGNSA. CDR3 sequence: CASQEQGVSYEQYF.

V gene TRBV4-2 combines with J gene TRBJ2-1. Germline V gives CDR1 LGHNA, CDR2 YNFKEQ. This CDR3 has 14 amino acids. The CDR3 reads CASSQVTAPNEQFF.

The chain recombines TRBV10-3 with TRBJ2-2; the D gene TCRdb calls, TRBD1, cannot be checked with no DNA. Germline lookup yields CDR1 ENHRY and CDR2 SYGVKD. CDR3 size: 15 residues. The CDR3 sequence: CAISTGQGSAGELFF.

CDR3 protein: CASSLTDRTYTGELFF. This chain connects TRBV9 to TRBJ2-2; TCRdb names TRBD1, which stays unverified in the absence of DNA. This CDR3 has 16 amino acids. CDR1 SGDLS and CDR2 YYNGEE come from the germline V gene.

CDR3 sequence: CASSLGPHGSYEQYF. The chain carries TRBV7-3 and TRBJ2-7; no DNA is available, so the TRBD2 call from TCRdb remains unchecked. The germline V gene has CDR1 SGHTA and CDR2 FQGTGA. This CDR3 spans 15 amino acids.

The V gene is TRBV3-1, the J gene TRBJ1-1; TCRdb names TRBD1, which stays unverified in the absence of DNA. The CDR3 has 15 amino acids. CDR1 is LGHDT and CDR2 is YNNKEL in the germline V gene (reference sequence). The CDR3 spells CASSQKQGGRTEAFF.

V gene TRBV5-1 combines with J gene TRBJ2-1. The germline CDR1 and CDR2 sequences are SGHRS and YFSETQ. The CDR3 length is 17 residues. CDR3 residues: CASSWGIGGKSHNEQFF.

V usage is TRBV27 and J usage is TRBJ1-3. The CDR3 consists of 14 residues. Germline V gene sequence: CDR1 MNHEY, CDR2 SMNVEV (reference sequence). CDR3 sequence reads: CASSSSNSGNTIYF.

The chain joins TRBV7-9 to TRBJ1-2. This CDR3 region has 13 residues. CDR1 and CDR2 from the germline V gene are SEHNR and FQNEAQ (reference sequence). The CDR3 spells CASSLEQPYGYTF.

The chain has TRBV15 and TRBJ2-5; TCRdb reports TRBD1, a call that lacks DNA to check it against. This CDR3 spans 15 amino acids. Germline CDR1 is LNHNV and CDR2 is YYDKDF (reference sequence). Here the CDR3 reads CATSRTGRVRETQYF.

The chain links TRBV5-1 to TRBJ1-6; TCRdb outputs TRBD1, but without DNA this stays unchecked. Germline V gives CDR1 SGHRS, CDR2 YFSETQ. There are 14 residues in the CDR3. This CDR3 reads CASSLKDRVSPLHF.

The chain carries TRBV29-1 and TRBJ2-1; the D gene TCRdb calls, TRBD2, cannot be checked with no DNA. The germline V gene has CDR1 SQVTM and CDR2 ANQGSEA. The CDR3 has 15 amino acids. CDR3 in amino acids: CSVHRLAGGPGEQFF.

The rearrangement joins TRBV18 to TRBJ2-7; TCRdb returns TRBD2, unconfirmable since there is no DNA. From germline, CDR1 is KGHSH and CDR2 LQKENI. The CDR3 spans 17 residues. CDR3 loop: CASSPPTAGERPYEQYF.

The chain employs TRBV6-5 and TRBJ1-4; the TCRdb call, TRBD1, lacks DNA for checking. The CDR3 consists of 13 residues. Germline-derived CDR1 and CDR2 are MNHEY and SVGAGI. This CDR3 is CASPGTGEGKLFF.

The chain joins TRBV23-1 to TRBJ2-5; the D call of TRBD1 rests on TCRdb alone, since no DNA is present to check it. TRBV23-1 is recorded as an ORF, its role being uncertain. The CDR3 contains 15 residues. The CDR3 spells CASTRDRVPTETQYF.

The chain couples TRBV5-1 to TRBJ2-2; the D call from TCRdb, TRBD1, cannot be confirmed without DNA. This CDR3 comprises 16 residues. Germline lookup yields CDR1 SGHRS and CDR2 YFSETQ. This CDR3 is CASSPGTGGYTGELFF.

V is TRBV28 and J is TRBJ2-1. The CDR3 has 11 amino acids. CDR1 is MDHEN, CDR2 SYDVKM, per germline. This CDR3 is CLTLSYNEQFF.

The CDR3 sequence: CSARVGDGTQYF. This sequence joins TRBV20-1 and TRBJ2-5; TCRdb selects TRBD1, and the lack of DNA leaves this call unchecked. The CDR3 covers 12 residues. Germline assignment: CDR1 DFQATT and CDR2 SNEGSKA (reference sequence).

The rearrangement links TRBV10-3 to TRBJ2-1; TCRdb returns TRBD2, unconfirmable since there is no DNA. Germline CDR1 is ENHRY and CDR2 is SYGVKD. The CDR3 sequence is 13 residues long. The CDR3 sequence is CAISSGSENEQFF.

The chain has TRBV28 and TRBJ2-1; checking the TCRdb D call of TRBD1 is not possible without DNA. The CDR3 totals 15 residues. The germline gives CDR1 MDHEN, CDR2 SYDVKM. The CDR3: CASRSTGSQQNEQFF.

The chain uses TRBV29-1 and TRBJ1-3; lacking DNA, the TRBD1 call made by TCRdb goes unchecked. CDR1 and CDR2 from the germline V gene are SQVTM and ANQGSEA. The CDR3 is 13 residues long. The CDR3 loop is CSVEGTGGNTIYF.

This chain uses TRBV11-2 with TRBJ2-3; checking the TCRdb D call of TRBD1 is not possible without DNA. Germline CDR1 SGHAT, CDR2 FQNNGV. The CDR3 consists of 17 residues. The CDR3 sequence: CASSERGGRTSTDTQYF.

The J gene is TRBJ2-3, the V gene TRBV12-3 or TRBV12-4. The length of the CDR3 is 15 residues. CDR3 region: CASSFGDGFTDTQYF.

The V and J genes are TRBV4-2 and TRBJ2-7; without DNA, the TCRdb call of TRBD1 cannot be checked. Germline V gene data show CDR1 as LGHNA and CDR2 as YNFKEQ. This CDR3 comprises 14 residues. The CDR3 sequence: CASSQVTGTYEQYF.